These T cell receptor beta chains were read from a single sample in a study of T-cell reconstitution after alpha-beta-depleted transplantation in children. TCRdb called the PCR reads again in MiXCR, with one record for every CDR3 protein. The table lists hundreds of thousands of distinct CDR3 sequences, approximately 12% of them singletons. The sample here was PBMCs from the stem cell graft donor, taken from the stem cell graft. The receptors were sampled from a human donor who donated a stem cell graft to a child with acute lymphoblastic leukemia. CDR3s include the opening cysteine and the closing phenylalanine or tryptophan. The order of the fields is D gene, J gene, V gene, clone size, CDR3 DNA, CDR3 protein. D genes are given only for firm matches. Size values are once, few and many counts, or a class for expanded clones, and some rows have none.

NA	TRBJ2-5	TRBV7-8	many	TGTGCCAGCAGCTTAGCCAACCTCCAAGAGACCCAGTACTTC	CASSLANLQETQYF
NA	TRBJ2-7	TRBV7-9	many	TGTGCCAGCAGCTTAGTGGGCGAGGGTCGCCACGAGCAGTACTTC	CASSLVGEGRHEQYF
TRBD2	TRBJ2-1	TRBV20-1	many	TGCAGTGCTAGGGCCCGGACTAGCGGGGGGATAGAAGAGCAGTTCTTC	CSARARTSGGIEEQFF
NA	TRBJ2-6	TRBV27	many	TGTGCCAGCAGGTCTCTCTCTGGGGCCAACGTCCTGACTTTC	CASRSLSGANVLTF
TRBD1	TRBJ2-1	TRBV4-2	NA	TGTGCCAGCAGCCAAGACCGGGACAGGGGGCCCTCCTACAATGAGCAGTTCTTC	CASSQDRDRGPSYNEQFF
NA	TRBJ2-2	TRBV9	many	TGTGCCAGCAGGGGCACCGGGGAGCTGTTTTTT	CASRGTGELFF
NA	TRBJ2-3	TRBV7-9	many	TGTGCCAGCAGCTTAGCACAGGGCACAGATACGCAGTATTTT	CASSLAQGTDTQYF
TRBD2	TRBJ2-7	TRBV5-1	many	TGCGCCAGCAGGCCGGGGGGTAGCACCTACGAGCAGTACTTC	CASRPGGSTYEQYF
NA	TRBJ2-7	TRBV28	few	TGTGCCAGCAGTTCCCTCCACCCCAGGGCAAATTCCTCCTACGAGCAGTACTTC	CASSSLHPRANSSYEQYF
TRBD1	TRBJ1-5	TRBV30	many	TGTGCCTGGGGACAGGGGCCCAATCAGCCCCAGCATTTT	CAWGQGPNQPQHF
TRBD1	TRBJ2-2	TRBV10-3	many	TGTGCCATCAGTGACGCCAGGGGGCGCACCGGGGAGCTGTTTTTT	CAISDARGRTGELFF
NA	TRBJ1-3	TRBV5-1	many	TGCGCCAGCAGCTCCGAGGGAGGCTCTGGAAACACCATATATTTT	CASSSEGGSGNTIYF
NA	TRBJ1-2	TRBV5-1	NA	TGCGCCAGCAGCTTGGAACAGCCTTTTAACTATGGCTACACCTTC	CASSLEQPFNYGYTF
NA	TRBJ2-5	TRBV30	many	TGTGCCTGGAGTTCCCCCCGGGGGCTGGCAGAGACCCAGTACTTC	CAWSSPRGLAETQYF
NA	TRBJ2-6	TRBV5-1	few	TGCGCCAGCAGCCTCGTGTTATCTGGGGCCAACGTCCTGACTTTC	CASSLVLSGANVLTF
TRBD2	TRBJ2-7	TRBV11-2	many	TGTGCCAGCAGCCCGACTAGCGGGGGAGGCCTTGAGCAGTACTTC	CASSPTSGGGLEQYF
TRBD2	TRBJ2-3	TRBV6-1	many	TGTGCCAGCAGCCTAGCGGGAGGGGAAGATACGCAGTATTTT	CASSLAGGEDTQYF
NA	TRBJ2-5	TRBV20-1	many	TGCAGTGCTAGAGAAGGGAAACTGGGCGGGACCCAGTACTTC	CSAREGKLGGTQYF
NA	TRBJ2-1	TRBV3-1	many	TGTGCCAGCAGCCAAGGCCGTTACAATGAGCAGTTCTTC	CASSQGRYNEQFF
NA	TRBJ2-7	TRBV4-1	NA	TGCGCCAGCAGCCAAGGACTGAGCTCTGGTGAGCAGTACTTC	CASSQGLSSGEQYF
TRBD1	TRBJ2-1	TRBV4-2	many	TGTGCCAGCAGCCTGACAGGGGGCACTGGGAATGAGCAGTTCTTC	CASSLTGGTGNEQFF
TRBD1	TRBJ1-5	TRBV28	many	TGTGCCAGCAGAGAACGACAGGGGGCTAGCAATCAGCCCCAGCATTTT	CASRERQGASNQPQHF
TRBD2	TRBJ2-2	TRBV4-2	many	TGTGCCAGCAGCCAAGAACTAGCGGGGCCCCCCGGGGAGCTGTTTTTT	CASSQELAGPPGELFF
NA	TRBJ1-4	TRBV6-5	many	TGTGCCAGCAGTTACCCAGGGGATGAAAAACTGTTTTTT	CASSYPGDEKLFF
TRBD1	TRBJ2-7	TRBV20-1	NA	TGCAGTGCTACTATCCTAGGGACAGGGTATAGGGAGACGTTCTCCTACGAGCAGTACTTC	CSATILGTGYRETFSYEQYF
TRBD1	TRBJ1-1	TRBV5-1	many	TGCGCCAGCAGCGGGGGGGACAGGGTGATCACTGAAGCTTTCTTT	CASSGGDRVITEAFF
TRBD1	TRBJ1-2	TRBV18	many	TGTGCCAGCTCACCAGTGGGACAGGCGCTACCACTTAACTATGGCTACACCTTC	CASSPVGQALPLNYGYTF
TRBD2	TRBJ2-1	TRBV12-3/TRBV12-4	NA	TGTGCCAGCAGTCCCGGGACTAGCGGAGAGAGCTCCTACAATGAGCAGTTCTTC	CASSPGTSGESSYNEQFF
TRBD2	TRBJ2-3	TRBV4-2	many	TGTGCCAGCAGCCAAGAAAAAGCGGGGGAGCTCTATACGCAGTATTTT	CASSQEKAGELYTQYF
NA	TRBJ1-5	TRBV20-1	many	TGCAGTGCTAGTCCGGCTGGAGGGGCCAGCAATCAGCCCCAGCATTTT	CSASPAGGASNQPQHF
NA	TRBJ2-3	TRBV5-1	many	TGCGCCAGCAGCTTGATTCGGGCTACCACAGATACGCAGTATTTT	CASSLIRATTDTQYF
TRBD1	TRBJ1-2	TRBV27	many	TGTGCCAGCAAGGGCAGGGGGGCGGGAGACTATGGCTACACCTTC	CASKGRGAGDYGYTF
NA	TRBJ1-4	TRBV3-1	many	TGTGCCAGCAGCCAACGTACGGGTGGAGGTGAAAAACTGTTTTTT	CASSQRTGGGEKLFF
NA	TRBJ2-7	TRBV6-5	many	TGTGCCAGCAGTCCCGTGGGCGTCTACGAGCAGTACTTC	CASSPVGVYEQYF
NA	TRBJ2-2	TRBV5-5	many	TGTGCCAGCAGCTTGGCCCGCAGTCTAATCACCGGGGAGCTGTTTTTT	CASSLARSLITGELFF
NA	TRBJ2-1	TRBV7-9	many	TGTGCCAGCAGCTTAGTAGCAAATGAGCAGTTCTTC	CASSLVANEQFF
NA	TRBJ1-6	TRBV7-2	many	TGTGCCAGCAGCTTGTCGGCCAGGAGCCCATCACCCCTCCACTTT	CASSLSARSPSPLHF
NA	TRBJ2-5	TRBV7-2	many	TGTGCCAGCAGCCCCACCAGGGCAGGCGGAGAGACCCAGTACTTC	CASSPTRAGGETQYF
TRBD1	TRBJ2-3	TRBV28	many	TGTGCCAGCAGCCTTCTATCAAGCAGGGGGCCTTGGTCAACGGATACGCAGTATTTT	CASSLLSSRGPWSTDTQYF
TRBD2	TRBJ2-2	TRBV11-2	many	TGTGCCAGCAGCGTACGAGCGGGGGTCGACGGGGAGCTGTTTTTT	CASSVRAGVDGELFF
NA	TRBJ2-3	TRBV4-2	many	TGTGCCAGCAGCCAAGGCGGGAGCACAGATACGCAGTATTTT	CASSQGGSTDTQYF
NA	TRBJ1-2	TRBV4-3	many	TGCGCCAGCAGCCAAGATTTACAGGTCAAGCTCTATGGCTACACCTTC	CASSQDLQVKLYGYTF
NA	TRBJ2-7	TRBV7-2	few	TGTGCCAGCAGTCTACTCTCCGGCAGACTAACATCCTACGAGCAGTACTTC	CASSLLSGRLTSYEQYF
NA	TRBJ2-3	TRBV11-2	many	TGTGCCAGCGGCGACAGTCTGTTCACAGATACGCAGTATTTT	CASGDSLFTDTQYF
NA	TRBJ2-6	TRBV12-3/TRBV12-4	many	TGTGCCAGCAAAGGGGTTTCCAGCTGGGGCTCTGGGGCCAACGTCCTGACTTTC	CASKGVSSWGSGANVLTF
NA	TRBJ1-6	TRBV7-3	many	TGTGCCAGCAGCCTGGGGGGGAGCTCCTATAATTCACCCCTCCACTTT	CASSLGGSSYNSPLHF
NA	TRBJ2-2	TRBV7-9	few	TGTGCCAGCAGCTTAATTTCAGTACCTAACACCGGGGAGTTGTTTTTT	CASSLISVPNTGELFF
NA	TRBJ1-2	TRBV20-1	many	TGCAGTGCCCCGACGGGGGGCTATGGCTACACCTTC	CSAPTGGYGYTF
NA	TRBJ2-2	TRBV6-5	many	TGTGCCAGCAGTCGAGACGGCGGGGAGCTGTTTTTT	CASSRDGGELFF
TRBD1	TRBJ2-3	TRBV6-1	many	TGTGCCAGCAGCAGGGGGAGCACAGATACGCAGTATTTT	CASSRGSTDTQYF
TRBD2	TRBJ2-7	TRBV11-2	many	TGTGCCAGCAGCCTCCTAAGCGGGGGCTACGAGCAGTACTTC	CASSLLSGGYEQYF